The 31 T cell receptor beta chains in this list originate from one sample, sequenced in a study of CD8+CD57+ T cells in acquired aplastic anemia. It was patients with CD8+CD57+ cell expansion by flow cytometry who were chosen for sequencing. The template for TCR beta VDJ and CDR3 sequence profiling was genomic DNA. Using its own MiXCR run on the reads, TCRdb lists one record per CDR3 protein. This table holds approximately 180,000 distinct CDR3 sequences, less than 60% found once. The sequencing input was sorted CD4+, CD8+, or CD8+CD57+ T cells (not recorded which) from PBMCs. All receptors come from a human donor with aplastic anemia.

In its sample, this clonotype was seen many times. The V gene is TRBV4-1, the J gene TRBJ1-5, with 7 bases aligning to TRBD1. Germline CDR1 reads MGHRA; CDR2 reads YSYEKL. The CDR3 is 16 residues long. V lost 0 bases and J lost 4; bases outside the gene matches: 6. Here the CDR3 DNA reads TGCGCCAGCAGCCAAGATTATACAGGGGCTAATCAGCCCCAGCATTTT. The encoded protein is CASSQDYTGANQPQHF.

The rearrangement uses TRBV18 and TRBJ1-1; D possibly corresponds to TRBD1 (6 bases). This CDR3 has 17 amino acids. Trimming cost V 5 bases and J 0 bases, with 19 bases left between them. Germline loops: CDR1 KGHSH, CDR2 LQKENI. The CDR3 region has the DNA TGTGCCAGCTCATCCTTTCGAGACAGGAGCTTGAACACTGAAGCTTTCTTT. It codes for CASSSFRDRSLNTEAFF.

In the case of this clonotype: The CDR3 does not close with the conserved phenylalanine or tryptophan, likely indicating a read error. The chain links TRBV15 to TRBJ1-1, with TRBD1 matching 11 bases. Trimming took 9 bases from V and 5 from J; bases not matched to a gene: 11. The CDR3 is made up of 15 amino acids. From germline, CDR1 is LNHNV and CDR2 YYDKDF (reference sequence). CDR3 loop: CATRNTGQGGTEAFL. Written as DNA, the CDR3 is TGTGCCACTAGAAACACGGGACAGGGGGGAACTGAAGCTTTCCTT.

This clonotype occurred many times. This chain joins TRBV13 and TRBJ1-1; no reliable D call. The CDR3 spans 18 residues. Per germline, CDR1 PRHDT and CDR2 FYEKMQ (reference sequence). V shed 0 bases and J shed 4 bases, with 21 bases lying between them. Written as DNA, the CDR3 is TGTGCCAGCAGCTTAGGGCAGCCCATCCGCCTTACTCCCACTGAAGCTTTCTTT. Encoded protein: CASSLGQPIRLTPTEAFF.

The table lists this clonotype with a few counts. This chain joins TRBV25-1 and TRBJ1-2; 9 positions agree with TRBD1. This CDR3 is 15 amino acids long. The germline CDR1 and CDR2 sequences are MGHDK and SYGVNS. V dropped 4 bases and J dropped 7; count of bases not matched to a gene: 10. The CDR3 sequence is CASSGGQGLMAGYTF. The CDR3 DNA reads as TGTGCCAGCAGTGGGGGACAGGGTTTAATGGCTGGCTACACCTTC.

The chain carries TRBV5-1 and TRBJ2-1; D may be TRBD2 (5 bases). Deletions cut 4 bases from V and 6 bases from J, with 11 bases between. CDR3 length equals 13 residues. Germline-derived CDR1 and CDR2 are SGHRS and YFSETQ. CDR3 nucleotides: TGCGCCAGCAGCCCCTTAGCGAGCAATGAGCAGTTCTTC. It translates to CASSPLASNEQFF.

V usage is TRBV7-6 and J usage is TRBJ1-3; maybe TRBD1 (6 bases). The V gene lost 3 bases and the J gene lost 3 bases, with 12 bases spanning the gap. Per the germline V gene, CDR1 is SGHVS and CDR2 is FNYEAQ. This CDR3 has 15 amino acids. The CDR3 here is CASSLGALGGNTIYF. CDR3 DNA sequence: TGTGCCAGCAGCTTGGGGGCCCTCGGTGGAAACACCATATATTTT.

In this sample, this clonotype turned up many times. The V gene is TRBV9, the J gene TRBJ2-7; 7 bases agree with TRBD2. J was trimmed by 3 bases and V by 2 bases; bases with no gene match: 8. The CDR3 is made up of 15 amino acids. Germline assignment: CDR1 SGDLS and CDR2 YYNGEE. The CDR3 loop reads CASSVQSGAVYEQYF. The CDR3 DNA sequence: TGTGCCAGCAGCGTCCAGAGCGGGGCGGTCTACGAGCAGTACTTC. The variable domain in full, with the rest retrieved from reference TRBV9 and TRBJ2-7, is DSGVTQTPKHLITATGQRVTLRCSPRSGDLSVYWYQQSLDQGLQFLIQYYNGEERAKGNILERFSAQQFPDLHSELNLSSLELGDSALYFCASSVQSGAVYEQYFGPGTRLTVT.

The chain couples TRBV29-1 to TRBJ1-1; D remains ambiguous. The CDR3 runs 11 residues. The ends were cut back, 3 bases at V and 12 bases at J, with 14 bases in the middle. CDR1 and CDR2 (germline): SQVTM, ANQGSEA. This CDR3 is CSVDWQTVSFF. The DNA of the CDR3 is TGCAGCGTTGATTGGCAGACCGTGTCTTTCTTT.

Comment on this clonotype: This may be a read error: a much more frequent sequence differs by one nucleotide. The V call is TRBV2, the J call TRBJ2-7; 10 bases are shared with TRBD2. The V segment lost 5 bases and the J segment 6 bases; nucleotides outside the gene matches: 10. The CDR3 contains 15 residues. Germline CDR1 reads SNHLY; CDR2 reads FYNNEI. The CDR3 DNA sequence: TGTGCCAGCAGTAGCTTACTAGCGGGGAGGGGCGAGCAGTACTTC. Protein: CASSSLLAGRGEQYF.

This clonotype showed up just once. The genes are TRBV11-2 and TRBJ2-1, with D hard to call. V shed 4 bases and J shed 4 bases, with 11 bases lying between them. Germline V CDR1 and CDR2: SGHAT, FQNNGV. The CDR3 sequence is 14 residues long. The chain's CDR3 is CASSSDALYNEQFF. CDR3 in DNA: TGTGCCAGCAGCTCAGACGCCCTTTACAATGAGCAGTTCTTC. The complete variable domain, with remaining parts taken from reference TRBV11-2 and TRBJ2-1, reads EAGVAQSPRYKIIEKRQSVAFWCNPISGHATLYWYQQILGQGPKLLIQFQNNGVVDDSQLPKDRFSAERLKGVDSTLKIQPAKLEDSAVYLCASSSDALYNEQFFGPGTRLTVL.

This clonotype was counted many times. The CDR3 protein is CASSQGTGYYGYTF. CDR3 nucleotide sequence: TGTGCCAGCAGCCAAGGCACAGGCTACTATGGCTACACCTTC. The rearrangement links TRBV14 to TRBJ1-2; maybe TRBD1 (5 bases). The V gene's germline CDR1 is SGHDN and CDR2 FVKESK. Trimming pared 1 base from V and 3 bases from J, leaving 9 bases between. This CDR3 region has 14 residues.

For this clonotype: A much larger clone differs by one base, so this may be a read error. Here the CDR3 omits its conserved ending phenylalanine or tryptophan, so a read error is the likely source. This rearrangement joins TRBV9 to TRBJ2-2, with D unclear. The CDR3 runs to 15 residues. V gave up 2 bases and J gave up 4 bases, with 12 bases separating them. In germline, CDR1 is SGDLS, CDR2 YYNGEE. CDR3 DNA: TGTGCCAGCAGCGTGTCCGGGCTCCTCACCGGGGAGCTGTTTTCT. Protein product: CASSVSGLLTGELFS.

The chain employs TRBV6-1 and TRBJ2-3, with TRBD2 matching over 8 bases. The length of the CDR3 is 16 residues. The V segment lost 5 bases and the J segment 5 bases; nucleotides outside the gene matches: 12. The germline CDR1 and CDR2 sequences are MNHNS and SASEGT. This CDR3 reads CASSPYGGGRGDTQYF. CDR3 bases: TGTGCCAGCAGTCCCTACGGGGGGGGCAGGGGAGATACGCAGTATTTT.

This clonotype has only one observation. V is TRBV11-2 and J is TRBJ2-1, with 11 bases identical to TRBD2. The CDR3 consists of 17 residues. The J segment lost 9 bases and the V segment lost 5 bases, leaving 15 bases of the junction unmatched. Germline V gives CDR1 SGHAT, CDR2 FQNNGV. CDR3 sequence reads: CASSPPLAGGEGAEQFF. DNA for the CDR3: TGTGCCAGCAGCCCCCCTCTAGCGGGAGGCGAGGGGGCTGAGCAGTTCTTC.

This clonotype was seen repeatedly, ten times or more. J is TRBJ2-3 and V is TRBV6-1; D is possibly TRBD2 (6 bases). Trimming left V 7 bases short and J 2 bases short, with 13 bases between. CDR3 length equals 14 residues. Looked up from germline, CDR1 is MNHNS and CDR2 is SASEGT. The CDR3 coding sequence is TGTGCCAGCACTAAAGGGGACTCCACAGATACGCAGTATTTT. This gives the protein CASTKGDSTDTQYF.

This chain connects TRBV12-3 or TRBV12-4 to TRBJ1-1, with D tentatively TRBD1 (5 bases). This CDR3 is built from 14 residues. The V gene lost 5 bases and the J gene lost 8 bases, with 18 bases spanning the gap. The CDR3 sequence is CASSEARPGGEAFF. In nucleotides, the CDR3 is TGTGCCAGCAGTGAAGCGCGGCCGGGGGGAGAAGCTTTCTTT.

This clonotype was counted only a few times. The chain uses TRBV25-1 and TRBJ1-1; no clear D gene. The germline V gene encodes CDR1 MGHDK and CDR2 SYGVNS. CDR3 length: 14 residues. V lost 4 bases and J 4 bases, leaving 13 bases between the germline ends. In nucleotides, the CDR3 is TGTGCCAGCAGTGGGCGTTTATGGGGCACTGAAGCTTTCTTT. Protein sequence: CASSGRLWGTEAFF.

This sequence joins TRBV10-3 and TRBJ1-4; 7 positions agree with TRBD1. Germline CDR1 reads ENHRY; CDR2 reads SYGVKD. The CDR3 consists of 15 residues. With V trimmed by 10 bases and J by 9 bases, 17 bases remained unmatched. The CDR3 reads CATGQGERLDQKLFF. CDR3 DNA sequence: TGTGCCACCGGTCAGGGGGAGCGCCTTGATCAAAAACTGTTTTTT.

This clonotype was detected ten times or more. The chain carries TRBV5-1 and TRBJ2-7; TRBD2 is a possible D gene (7 bases). The CDR3 consists of 16 residues. V lost 4 bases and J 0 bases, leaving 17 bases between the germline ends. In germline, CDR1 is SGHRS, CDR2 YFSETQ. CDR3 loop: CASSLVGGGRSYEQYF. As DNA, the CDR3 is TGCGCCAGCAGCCTGGTTGGGGGGGGGCGCTCCTACGAGCAGTACTTC.

As to this clonotype: At one of its ends the junction is not consistent with the germline gene, which may arise from a read error. This chain connects TRBV20-1 to TRBJ2-7; D remains unclear. This CDR3 contains 14 residues. Germline CDR1 DFQATT, CDR2 SNEGSKA (reference sequence). CDR3 DNA: TGCAGTGCTAGTGGTTTAGTGAACTCCTACGAGCAGTGCTTC. Residues: CSASGLVNSYEQCF.

The gene calls are TRBV2 and TRBJ2-1, with D hard to call. This CDR3 contains 13 residues. Deletions cut 8 bases from V and 2 bases from J, with 10 bases between. Germline CDR1 SNHLY, CDR2 FYNNEI. The CDR3 is CASYLDTYNEQFF. The CDR3 DNA sequence: TGTGCCAGCTACTTAGACACCTACAATGAGCAGTTCTTC.

The table lists this clonotype with a few counts. The V call is TRBV6-4, the J call TRBJ2-1, with 10 bases identical to TRBD2. The CDR3 length is 16 residues. Germline trimming cut 2 bases from V and 8 bases from J; bases unmatched to any gene: 9. The germline gives CDR1 MRHNA, CDR2 SNTAGT. CDR3 in DNA: TGTGCCAGCAGTGACGGTGTAGCGGGAGGTATCGATGAGCAGTTCTTC. Protein product: CASSDGVAGGIDEQFF.

The chain has TRBV30 and TRBJ1-3; 8 bases are shared with TRBD1. The CDR3 consists of 13 residues. V dropped 5 bases and J dropped 6; count of bases not matched to a gene: 6. Per germline, CDR1 GTSNPN and CDR2 SVGIG (reference sequence). The CDR3 bases are TGTGCCTGGGCCCTGCAGGGGGCAAACACCATATATTTT. The encoded protein is CAWALQGANTIYF.

This clonotype was seen repeatedly, ten times or more. This chain links TRBV11-2 with TRBJ2-1; 8 bases are shared with TRBD2. This CDR3 is 15 amino acids long. V was pared by 1 base and J by 8 bases, with 7 bases of the junction left unmatched. Germline V gives CDR1 SGHAT, CDR2 FQNNGV. The CDR3 is CASSLGGTRNDEQFF. CDR3 nucleotide sequence: TGTGCCAGCAGCTTAGGGGGGACTAGAAACGATGAGCAGTTCTTC.

The V gene is TRBV29-1, the J gene TRBJ2-7, with 7 nucleotides matching TRBD1. CDR1 SQVTM and CDR2 ANQGSEA come from the germline V gene. The CDR3 sequence is 14 residues long. V lost 5 bases to trimming and J lost 2 bases; unmatched junction nucleotides: 9. The CDR3 DNA is TGCAGCGTTACCGGGACAGTTGCCACCTACGAGCAGTACTTC. Translation: CSVTGTVATYEQYF.

This clonotype was seen many times. This chain links TRBV20-1 with TRBJ2-1, with 8 bases matching TRBD2. With V trimmed by 6 bases and J by 1 base, 11 bases remained unmatched. Per germline, CDR1 DFQATT and CDR2 SNEGSKA (reference sequence). The CDR3 length is 16 residues. The CDR3 region is CSAAEWQRGSYNEQFF. The CDR3 DNA is TGCAGTGCAGCAGAGTGGCAGCGGGGGTCCTACAATGAGCAGTTCTTC.

Written as DNA, the CDR3 is TGTGCCAGCAGCCCATACATGGCCAATGAGCAGTTCTTC. Translating gives CASSPYMANEQFF. The V and J genes are TRBV7-6 and TRBJ2-1; D ambiguous. This CDR3 contains 13 residues. Trimming removed 5 bases at V and 6 bases at J, with 11 bases between. Germline CDR1 is SGHVS and CDR2 is FNYEAQ.

The chain uses TRBV12-3 or TRBV12-4 and TRBJ2-3; D is unclear. The V gene lost 4 bases and the J gene lost 0 bases, with 8 bases spanning the gap. This CDR3 region has 14 residues. CDR3 amino acids: CASSSRRSTDTQYF. The DNA for the CDR3 is TGTGCCAGCAGTTCGCGACGGAGCACAGATACGCAGTATTTT.

This clonotype was detected once. V and J are TRBV7-9 and TRBJ1-1, with unresolved D. This CDR3 contains 13 residues. Deletions cut 4 bases from V and 3 bases from J, with 9 bases between. CDR1 and CDR2 from the germline V gene are SEHNR and FQNEAQ (reference sequence). The CDR3 region is CASSWTGYTEAFF. In DNA, the CDR3 is TGTGCCAGCAGCTGGACTGGATACACTGAAGCTTTCTTT.

The chain carries TRBV7-3 and TRBJ2-7; 7 nucleotides match TRBD1. Trimming cost V 1 base and J 4 bases; bases outside gene matches: 4. Germline CDR1 SGHTA, CDR2 FQGTGA. CDR3 length equals 14 residues. CDR3 sequence (DNA): TGTGCCAGCAGCTTAAAACAGGGGTCGTACGAGCAGTACTTC. This codes for CASSLKQGSYEQYF.